This TCR beta chain comes out of a study of T cell changes during pregnancy in multiple sclerosis. The method was immunoSEQ multiplex PCR; TCRdb's version includes in-frame clones alone and lacks a portion of them. The repertoire includes roughly 87,000 clones, about 94% of them detected once, and 1.1% to 1.5% sits in the top ten. This clone was observed a single time. With V trimmed by 5 bases and J by 4 bases, 6 bases remained unmatched. Germline V gives CDR1 LNHDA, CDR2 SQIVND (reference sequence). The CDR3 runs 16 residues. The chain uses TRBV19 and TRBJ2-2; 11 bases match TRBD1. The sequencing used peripheral blood, collected in the third trimester of pregnancy. The receptor comes from a female donor in good health, enrolled as a control in a pregnancy study. The CDR3 DNA reads TGTGCCAGTAGTGAACGAGGGACAGGGGGCACCGGGGAGCTGTTTTTT. The encoded protein is CASSERGTGGTGELFF.